The 20 T cell receptor beta chains below come from one sample, sequenced in a study of radiation and T cells in renal cell carcinoma. Time point of the sample: baseline pretreatment blood. The treatment here: 15 Gy SBRT to primary tumor, nephrectomy 4 weeks later. Sequencing was performed with immunoSEQ multiplex PCR; in TCRdb, only in-frame clones are kept and a portion is missing. The table has approximately 140,000 clones, roughly 85% seen once; the top ten hold under 30%. Sequencing used blood, obtained from a patient whose treatment included radiotherapy and nephrectomy. Every receptor here comes from a woman between 45 and 65 years old with renal cell carcinoma.

The chain has TRBV28 and TRBJ1-3; D gene ambiguous. V was clipped by 3 bases and J by 5 bases, with 5 bases between them. CDR1 MDHEN and CDR2 SYDVKM come from the germline V gene. The CDR3 has 12 amino acids. The CDR3 reads CASSFSRNTIYF. In DNA form, the CDR3 reads TGTGCCAGCAGTTTTAGCCGAAACACCATATATTTT. The full variable domain, with the rest looked up from reference TRBV28 and TRBJ1-3, is DVKVTQSSRYLVKRTGEKVFLECVQDMDHENMFWYRQDPGLGLRLIYFSYDVKMKEKGDIPEGYSVSREKKERFSLILESASTNQTSMYLCASSFSRNTIYFGEGSWLTVV.

A few counts support this clone. The chain employs TRBV15 and TRBJ2-1, with a tentative D call TRBD1 (6 bases). Germline V gene sequence: CDR1 LNHNV, CDR2 YYDKDF (reference sequence). Trimming took off 0 bases at V and 9 bases at J, with 15 bases between the two ends. The CDR3 is 15 residues long. The CDR3 nucleotides are TGTGCCACCAGCAGAGATCGATCCAGGGGCGGTGAGCAGTTCTTC. Encoded protein: CATSRDRSRGGEQFF. Variable domain in full (rest from reference TRBV15 and TRBJ2-1): DAMVIQNPRYQVTQFGKPVTLSCSQTLNHNVMYWYQQKSSQAPKLLFHYYDKDFNNEADTPDNFQSRRPNTSFCFLDIRSPGLGDTAMYLCATSRDRSRGGEQFFGPGTRLTVL.

The chain uses TRBV6-5 and TRBJ2-1; TRBD2 is a possible D gene (5 bases). Trimming took off 0 bases at V and 5 bases at J, with 11 bases between the two ends. This CDR3 spans 15 amino acids. Germline V gives CDR1 MNHEY, CDR2 SVGAGI. CDR3 residues: CASSYSRTGNNEQFF. CDR3 bases: TGTGCCAGCAGTTACTCGCGGACTGGAAACAATGAGCAGTTCTTC.

The V gene is TRBV5-1, the J gene TRBJ1-1; D gene uncertain. CDR3 length: 13 amino acids. Trimming took off 0 bases at V and 4 bases at J, with 7 bases between the two ends. The germline V gene has CDR1 SGHRS and CDR2 YFSETQ. CDR3 nucleotide sequence: TGCGCCAGCAGCTTGGAGGGTCGCACTGAAGCTTTCTTT. Protein product: CASSLEGRTEAFF.

The rearrangement joins TRBV4-1 to TRBJ2-1; no clear D gene. Germline loops: CDR1 MGHRA, CDR2 YSYEKL. Trimming stripped 0 bases from V and 4 bases from J, with 4 bases between. This CDR3 comprises 13 residues. In DNA form, the CDR3 reads TGCGCCAGCAGCCAAGACCCGTACAATGAGCAGTTCTTC. It is translated as CASSQDPYNEQFF.

The chain uses TRBV7-8 and TRBJ1-2, with TRBD1 as a possible D gene (6 bases). The CDR3 extends over 12 amino acids. With 5 bases removed from V and 8 bases from J, the gap between germline ends came to 12 bases. Germline CDR1 and CDR2: SGHVS and FQNEAQ. The CDR3 region is CASSLGGGGYTF. The CDR3 region has the DNA TGTGCCAGCAGCCTCGGGGGGGGCGGCTACACCTTC.

This clone has only one observation. The chain has TRBV19 and TRBJ1-2, with a possible D match to TRBD1 (5 bases). CDR1 and CDR2 from the germline V gene are LNHDA and SQIVND (reference sequence). V shed 4 bases and J shed 7 bases, with 13 bases lying between them. This CDR3 is built from 13 residues. Here the CDR3 reads CASSKAQGLGYTF. The CDR3 DNA reads as TGTGCCAGTAGTAAGGCCCAGGGTCTTGGCTACACCTTC.

V usage is TRBV5-6 and J usage is TRBJ2-7; D is perhaps TRBD1 (6 bases). Trimming pared 3 bases from V and 0 bases from J, leaving 13 bases between. The CDR3 loop spans 15 amino acids. The germline V gene has CDR1 SGHDT and CDR2 YYEEEE. The DNA of the CDR3 is TGTGCCAGCAGCTACAGGGCCCTAAGCTCCTACGAGCAGTACTTC. Protein: CASSYRALSSYEQYF.

V gene TRBV2 combines with J gene TRBJ1-2, with TRBD1 matching over 7 bases. The V gene end was trimmed by 2 bases and the J gene end by 7 bases; junction bases not matched to a gene: 7. This CDR3 is 14 amino acids long. Germline CDR1 reads SNHLY; CDR2 reads FYNNEI. CDR3 bases: TGTGCCAGCAGTGAATGGCAGGGGGAAGGTGGCTACACCTTC. It translates to CASSEWQGEGGYTF. Using reference TRBV2 and TRBJ1-2 for the parts outside the CDR3, the full variable domain is EPEVTQTPSHQVTQMGQEVILRCVPISNHLYFYWYRQILGQKVEFLVSFYNNEISEKSEIFDDQFSVERPDGSNFTLKIRSTKLEDSAMYFCASSEWQGEGGYTFGSGTRLTVV.

The rearrangement uses TRBV14 and TRBJ1-5, with D hard to call. Germline lookup yields CDR1 SGHDN and CDR2 FVKESK. Trimming pared 5 bases from V and 3 bases from J, leaving 11 bases between. This CDR3 has 14 amino acids. CDR3 bases: TGTGCCAGCAGCGAACAACCCACCAATCAGCCCCAGCATTTT. Amino acids: CASSEQPTNQPQHF.

The chain carries TRBV7-2 and TRBJ1-1, with a possible D match to TRBD1 (5 bases). Germline assignment: CDR1 SGHTA and CDR2 FQGNSA. Trimming left V 4 bases short and J 6 bases short, with 15 bases between. The CDR3 contains 14 residues. In DNA, the CDR3 is TGTGCCAGCAGCTCACCGGGGGGGATCGCTGAAGCTTTCTTT. This encodes CASSSPGGIAEAFF.

The chain has TRBV30 and TRBJ1-3; no definite D call. The CDR3 sequence is 11 residues long. Germline V gene sequence: CDR1 GTSNPN, CDR2 SVGIG (reference sequence). The DNA for the CDR3 is TGTGCTTCGGGCTCTGGAAACACCATATATTTT. This sequence encodes CASGSGNTIYF.

The chain combines TRBV7-9 with TRBJ2-3; TRBD2 matches at 9 bases. The CDR3 loop spans 16 amino acids. Trimming took 5 bases from V and 3 from J; bases not matched to a gene: 9. CDR1 is SEHNR, CDR2 FQNEAQ, per germline (reference sequence). The CDR3 reads CASSPRGGYSTDTQYF. In nucleotides, the CDR3 is TGTGCCAGCAGCCCGCGGGGGGGGTATTCGACAGATACGCAGTATTTT.

The chain links TRBV19 to TRBJ2-5, with a possible D match to TRBD2 (5 bases). Germline V gene lookup returns CDR1 LNHDA and CDR2 SQIVND (reference sequence). This CDR3 region has 15 residues. The V and J ends lost 9 bases and 1 base respectively, with 18 bases between them. DNA of the CDR3: TGTGCCAGGGACTCTCCGGTCGAGATCCAAGAGACCCAGTACTTC. Residues: CARDSPVEIQETQYF. Together with reference TRBV19 and TRBJ2-5, the CDR3 gives the full variable domain: DGGITQSPKYLFRKEGQNVTLSCEQNLNHDAMYWYRQDPGQGLRLIYYSQIVNDFQKGDIAEGYSVSREKKESFPLTVTSAQKNPTAFYLCARDSPVEIQETQYFGPGTRLLVL.

This chain uses TRBV6-1 with TRBJ2-3; D not resolved. The CDR3 consists of 14 residues. Germline CDR1 reads MNHNS; CDR2 reads SASEGT. V lost 6 bases and J lost 4, with 14 bases in between. Here the CDR3 DNA reads TGTGCCAGCAGGGTCTGGGTCACGGCAGATACGCAGTATTTT. Translation gives CASRVWVTADTQYF.

The gene calls are TRBV18 and TRBJ2-3; 14 bases match TRBD2. The CDR3 runs 18 residues. Germline lookup yields CDR1 KGHSH and CDR2 LQKENI. Losses at the gene ends were 8 bases for V and 1 base for J; bases not matched to a gene: 11. For the CDR3, the DNA is TGTGCCAGCACGCCGGGACTAGCGGGGGTGAGGGGCACAGATACGCAGTATTTT. It translates to CASTPGLAGVRGTDTQYF.

The chain employs TRBV5-4 and TRBJ2-3; the match to TRBD2 covers 10 bases. CDR1 is SGHNT, CDR2 YYREEE, per germline (reference sequence). This CDR3 comprises 16 residues. J lost 9 bases, V lost 0 bases, and 10 bases had no gene match. The CDR3 nucleotides read TGTGCCAGCAGCTTGGATGTACTAGCGGGACCCGGGACGCAGTATTTT. As protein: CASSLDVLAGPGTQYF. The whole variable domain, remainder taken from reference TRBV5-4 and TRBJ2-3, is ETGVTQSPTHLIKTRGQQVTLRCSSQSGHNTVSWYQQALGQGPQFIFQYYREEENGRGNFPPRFSGLQFPNYSSELNVNALELDDSALYLCASSLDVLAGPGTQYFGPGTRLTVL.

The chain couples TRBV18 to TRBJ2-1, with D unresolved. The CDR3 has 14 amino acids. The germline V and J ends were trimmed by 0 bases and 1 base, with 4 bases remaining between them. Germline CDR1 KGHSH, CDR2 LQKENI. The CDR3 is CASSPPGSYNEQFF. In nucleotides, the CDR3 is TGTGCCAGCTCACCACCGGGGTCCTACAATGAGCAGTTCTTC.

This chain joins TRBV30 and TRBJ1-4, with D tentatively TRBD1 (6 bases). V lost 0 bases, J lost 8 bases, and 13 bases lay in between. CDR1 is GTSNPN, CDR2 SVGIG, per germline (reference sequence). The CDR3 spans 14 residues. The chain's CDR3 is CAWSVTGGQEKLFF. CDR3 nucleotide sequence: TGTGCCTGGAGTGTAACGGGGGGGCAAGAAAAACTGTTTTTT.

The chain recombines TRBV6-5 with TRBJ2-7, with D perhaps TRBD1 or TRBD2 (5 bases each). Looked up from germline, CDR1 is MNHEY and CDR2 is SVGAGI. CDR3 length: 13 residues. V lost 6 bases to trimming and J lost 3 bases, with 12 bases between them. CDR3 coding DNA: TGTGCCAGCAGCATCTCGAGGGGCTACGAGCAGTACTTC. Translating gives CASSISRGYEQYF.